A selection of T cell receptor beta chains follows, all from one sample in a study of blood T cell repertoires in COVID-19. TCRdb's table, derived via immunoSEQ multiplex PCR, lists solely in-frame clones and lacks some. The sample holds roughly 220,000 clones, 80% to 85% seen once. Sequencing input: peripheral blood. These receptors were obtained from a woman in her twenties or thirties who had recovered from COVID-19. Both conserved end residues are part of each CDR3. A D gene is named only where the DNA matches it firmly. The size field is filled for only some rows; it gives once, few, many or a size class.

V gene	D gene	J gene	clone size	CDR3 DNA	CDR3 protein
TRBV10-3	-	TRBJ1-5	-	TGTGCCATCAGTGAGTCGTCCAGGGGCGGACAGCCCCAGCATTTT	CAISESSRGGQPQHF
TRBV6-6	TRBD2	TRBJ2-7	-	TGTGCCAGCAGCCCACGAGGGACTAGCGGGATAGACGAGCAGTACTTC	CASSPRGTSGIDEQYF
TRBV13	TRBD1	TRBJ2-1	-	TGTGCCAGCAGCCCGGGGACAGGGGACAATGAGCAGTTCTTC	CASSPGTGDNEQFF
TRBV28	TRBD2	TRBJ2-4	-	TGTGCCAGCAGTTTACCGGGACTAGCGGGAAAGTTAGAAAACATTCAGTACTTC	CASSLPGLAGKLENIQYF
TRBV5-1	TRBD2	TRBJ2-1	-	TGCGCCAGCAGCTTGTTCACTAGCGGGAGTAATTTTGAGCAGTTCTTC	CASSLFTSGSNFEQFF
TRBV7-3	-	TRBJ2-1	-	TGTGCCAGCAGCCTTGGTGGGAGGCAGGAATGGCAGTTCTTC	CASSLGGRQEWQFF
TRBV5-1	TRBD2	TRBJ2-3	-	TGCGCCAGCAGCGAGGGGACTAGCGGCCGCACAGATACGCAGTATTTT	CASSEGTSGRTDTQYF
TRBV7-6	TRBD1	TRBJ2-7	-	TGTGCCAGCAGCACGACAGGACAGGGCCGCTACGAGCAGTACTTC	CASSTTGQGRYEQYF
TRBV30	-	TRBJ2-7	-	TGTGCCTGGAGTCGGTCAGTGGGGCTTTACGAGCAGTACTTC	CAWSRSVGLYEQYF
TRBV12-3/TRBV12-4	-	TRBJ2-7	-	TGTGCCAGCAAAGACAGGACCTCCTACGAGCAGTACTTC	CASKDRTSYEQYF
TRBV30	TRBD1	TRBJ1-5	-	TGTGCCTGGGATGCAGGGACAGTCAATCAGCCCCAGCATTTT	CAWDAGTVNQPQHF
TRBV9	-	TRBJ2-3	-	TGTGCCAGCAGCGTAGGTGCGAGGGAGAGCACAGATACGCAGTATTTT	CASSVGARESTDTQYF
TRBV20-1	-	TRBJ1-1	-	TGCAGTGCTAGTTTACAGATGAACACTGAAGCTTTCTTT	CSASLQMNTEAFF
TRBV11-1	TRBD1	TRBJ2-2	-	TGTGCCACGGGCGGGACAGGGAACACCGGGGAGCTGTTTTTT	CATGGTGNTGELFF
TRBV7-9	TRBD1	TRBJ2-2	-	TGTGCCAGCAGCTCAACTCGGACAGGGACCGGGGAGCTGTTTTTT	CASSSTRTGTGELFF
TRBV20-1	-	TRBJ2-7	-	TGCAGTGCTAGTGACAAGCCCTACGAGCAGTACTTC	CSASDKPYEQYF
TRBV11-2	-	TRBJ2-7	-	TGTGCCAGCAGGCTCTCAGGGTCCGGCTTTCCCTACGAGCAGTACTTC	CASRLSGSGFPYEQYF
TRBV28	TRBD2	TRBJ2-7	-	TGTGCCAGCAGTTTATATGGGACTAGCGGCTCCTACGAGCAGTACTTC	CASSLYGTSGSYEQYF
TRBV5-4	TRBD2	TRBJ2-7	-	TGTGCCAGCAGCTTCTTTCTGAGCGGGGGCTACGAGCAGTACTTC	CASSFFLSGGYEQYF
TRBV7-2	-	TRBJ2-1	-	TGTGCCAGCCTAAGACGATCGGGTTCGTCTAATGAGCAGTTCTTC	CASLRRSGSSNEQFF
TRBV15	TRBD1	TRBJ2-7	once	TGTGCCACCAGCATGTTCGTTGGGACAGTTTACTACGAGCAGTACTTC	CATSMFVGTVYYEQYF
TRBV28	-	TRBJ2-2	-	TGTGCCAGCAGTTTACATCCCACAGGGAGGAACACCGGGGAGCTGTTTTTT	CASSLHPTGRNTGELFF
TRBV11-1	TRBD2	TRBJ2-2	-	TGTGCCAGCACCCCCGTAGCGGGCGGCACCGGGGAGCTGTTTTTT	CASTPVAGGTGELFF
TRBV7-3	-	TRBJ2-1	once	TGTGCCAGCAGCTTCACAGGGCTAGACTACAATGAGCAGTTCTTC	CASSFTGLDYNEQFF
TRBV6-5	TRBD2	TRBJ2-2	-	TGTGCCAGCACCCCTGGGACTAGCGGGACCGGGGAGCTGTTTTTT	CASTPGTSGTGELFF
TRBV5-8	-	TRBJ1-1	once	TGTGCCAGCAGTCTGACAGGGAACACTGAAGCTTTCTTT	CASSLTGNTEAFF
TRBV6-5	-	TRBJ2-3	once	TGTGCCAGCAGTTACTCTGGAGAGGAGTGGGCAGATACGCAGTATTTT	CASSYSGEEWADTQYF
TRBV28	TRBD1	TRBJ1-2	few	TGTGCCAGCAGTCATAATCCTACGACCGGGACAGGGAGGTGGAACTATGGCTACACCTTC	CASSHNPTTGTGRWNYGYTF
TRBV5-4	-	TRBJ1-2	-	TGTGCCAGCAGCTTTAAGAACTACTATGGCTACACCTTC	CASSFKNYYGYTF
TRBV27	-	TRBJ2-3	-	TGTGCCAGCAGTACCCGACAAGTTTACACAGATACGCAGTATTTT	CASSTRQVYTDTQYF
TRBV29-1	-	TRBJ1-1	once	TGCAGCGTTGTCCCCAGGAACACTGAAGCTTTCTTT	CSVVPRNTEAFF
TRBV28	-	TRBJ2-4	-	TGTGCCAGCAAAGCGAGAGAGGAAAACATTCAGTACTTC	CASKAREENIQYF
TRBV5-1	TRBD2	TRBJ2-1	-	TGCGCCAGCAGCTGGAGACTACTAGCGGGGGCCTACAATGAGCAGTTCTTC	CASSWRLLAGAYNEQFF
TRBV28	-	TRBJ1-1	-	TGTGCCAGCAGCCTTCTGGCAGGTGAAGCTTTCTTT	CASSLLAGEAFF
TRBV11-3	-	TRBJ2-5	few	TGTGCCAGCAGGCGGACTGGACAAGAGACCCAGTACTTC	CASRRTGQETQYF
TRBV3-1/TRBV3-2	-	TRBJ1-2	-	TGTGCCAGCAGCCGCTACAGCCGGGGGATGTATTTCTATGGCTACACCTTC	CASSRYSRGMYFYGYTF
TRBV6-5	TRBD2	TRBJ2-7	-	TGTGCCAGCGCCGCGGGGGGGGAACACGAGCAGTACTTC	CASAAGGEHEQYF
TRBV6-1	TRBD2	TRBJ2-7	-	TGTGCCAGCAGTGAACTGGGACTAGCGGGAGGGGGGGAGCAGTACTTC	CASSELGLAGGGEQYF
TRBV25-1	-	TRBJ2-7	-	TGTGCCAGCAGCAAGGGAGGTAACTTCTTTTCTTACGAGCAGTACTTC	CASSKGGNFFSYEQYF
TRBV7-6	TRBD2	TRBJ2-7	-	TGTGCCAGCAGCTTAGAGGTGGGAGGGACTTACGAGCAGTACTTC	CASSLEVGGTYEQYF
TRBV28	TRBD1	TRBJ1-2	-	TGTGCCAGCAGCGACCCGGCGACAGGGCTACGTGGCTACACCTTC	CASSDPATGLRGYTF
TRBV5-1	TRBD1	TRBJ2-5	-	TGCGCCAGCAGCTCCGATGGGGGACAGGTGGAGACCCAGTACTTC	CASSSDGGQVETQYF
TRBV19	TRBD2	TRBJ2-1	-	TGTGCCAGTAGTGCCTCTAGCGGGAGGGCCTCCGCTGAGCAGTTCTTC	CASSASSGRASAEQFF
TRBV5-5	-	TRBJ2-1	-	TGTGCCAGCAGTCCCATCCAGGGCTCCTACAATGAGCAGTTCTTC	CASSPIQGSYNEQFF
TRBV4-1	-	TRBJ1-1	-	TGCGCCAGCAGCCAAGGGGCTGGAGGGACTGAAGCTTTCTTT	CASSQGAGGTEAFF
TRBV5-6	TRBD1	TRBJ1-2	-	TGTGCCAGCAGCTTGGCACAGGGGGGTGGCTACACCTTC	CASSLAQGGGYTF
TRBV24-1	-	TRBJ2-3	few	TGTGCCACCAGTGATCCAAATCCAGATACGCAGTATTTT	CATSDPNPDTQYF
TRBV28	TRBD2	TRBJ2-2	-	TGTGCCAGCAGATCCGGGACTAGCGGGAGGGCCGGGGAGCTGTTTTTT	CASRSGTSGRAGELFF
TRBV30	-	TRBJ2-7	-	TGTGCCTGGAACCCTAGCTCCTACGAGCAGTACTTC	CAWNPSSYEQYF
TRBV19	-	TRBJ2-6	-	TGTGCCAGTCGACAGCAGACTGGGGCCAACGTCCTGACTTTC	CASRQQTGANVLTF
TRBV2	TRBD2	TRBJ2-3	-	TGTGCCAGCGGGATGCGGGAGGTAGATACGCAGTATTTT	CASGMREVDTQYF
TRBV5-1	-	TRBJ1-1	-	TGCGCCAGCAGCTTGAGCGGGATGAGGATGAACACTGAAGCTTTCTTT	CASSLSGMRMNTEAFF